The clone carrying this T cell receptor beta chain was detected only a few times. Its antigen is not known. The record originates from a study of T cells after yellow fever vaccination. Whole-study results and caveats: There was a possibility that FACS-sorted repertoires contained abundant clonotypes contaminating from the bulk population. It was a small share of clonotypes that appeared in both CD4 and CD8 compartments. Post-booster reappearance was seen for most primary-vaccination clones (around 96% CD4, around 89% CD8).

TCRdb analysed the 5' RACE reads with MiXCR anew, one entry per CDR3 protein. The sample lists about 580,000 distinct CDR3 sequences, roughly 17% occurring once. The germline V gene has CDR1 MNHNS and CDR2 SASEGT. The V gene lost 5 bases and the J gene lost 10 bases, with 12 bases spanning the gap. This CDR3 is 13 amino acids long. This material consisted of PBMCs, taken more than 4 days after the first yellow fever vaccination. The J gene is TRBJ1-6, the V gene TRBV6-1; D gene ambiguous. The clonotype originates from a man younger than 35 who received the YFV17D yellow fever vaccine. For the CDR3, the DNA is TGTGCCAGCAGTAGGGAGGGAGACTCACCCCTCCACTTT. Amino acids: CASSREGDSPLHF.